The 18 T cell receptor beta chains below were found in one sample sequenced in a study of siplizumab effects on memory and regulatory T cells. Profiled with immunoSEQ multiplex PCR; TCRdb holds only in-frame clones, not every one. The sample lists 56,000 or so clones, approximately 97% occurring once. Sequenced material: naive CD8+ T cells sorted from blood. All receptors derive from a human donor in good health.

The V gene is TRBV9, the J gene TRBJ2-1; D perhaps matches TRBD1 (5 bases). The CDR3 runs to 13 residues. V lost 0 bases to trimming and J lost 13 bases, with 14 bases between them. Germline values: CDR1 SGDLS, CDR2 YYNGEE. The CDR3 spells CASSVVGAPPQFF. The CDR3, as DNA: TGTGCCAGCAGCGTAGTAGGGGCTCCTCCACAGTTCTTC. The full variable domain, completed using reference TRBV9 and TRBJ2-1, is DSGVTQTPKHLITATGQRVTLRCSPRSGDLSVYWYQQSLDQGLQFLIQYYNGEERAKGNILERFSAQQFPDLHSELNLSSLELGDSALYFCASSVVGAPPQFFGPGTRLTVL.

The chain links TRBV5-6 to TRBJ2-2; 8 positions match TRBD2. Unmatched junction bases numbered 8, after V lost 1 base and J lost 6 bases. Per germline, CDR1 SGHDT and CDR2 YYEEEE. CDR3 length: 16 residues. The CDR3 loop reads CASSLTSGYGPGELFF. CDR3 bases: TGTGCCAGCAGCTTGACTAGCGGCTATGGGCCCGGGGAGCTGTTTTTT.

V usage is TRBV2 and J usage is TRBJ1-5, with D perhaps matching TRBD1 (5 bases). The germline V gene encodes CDR1 SNHLY and CDR2 FYNNEI. The CDR3 is 16 residues long. Trimming took off 4 bases at V and 4 bases at J, with 17 bases between the two ends. CDR3 sequence: CASSGDLGGSNQPQHF. The DNA of the CDR3 is TGTGCCAGCAGTGGAGACCTCGGGGGGTCTAATCAGCCCCAGCATTTT.

V gene TRBV7-9 combines with J gene TRBJ2-2; 10 positions agree with TRBD1. The germline V gene has CDR1 SEHNR and CDR2 FQNEAQ (reference sequence). J gave up 6 bases and V 5 bases, and 9 bases lay outside the gene matches. The CDR3 has 16 residues. The CDR3 region is CASSTGTGERAGELFF. CDR3 sequence (DNA): TGTGCCAGCAGCACCGGGACAGGGGAGCGGGCCGGGGAGCTGTTTTTT.

The chain employs TRBV29-1 and TRBJ2-7; tentative D call: TRBD1 (6 bases). With 2 bases removed from V and 2 bases from J, the gap between germline ends came to 10 bases. Germline loops: CDR1 SQVTM, CDR2 ANQGSEA. This CDR3 has 13 residues. CDR3 bases: TGCAGCGTTGAAACGGACAGCACCTACGAGCAGTACTTC. Protein product: CSVETDSTYEQYF.

The rearrangement joins TRBV6-5 to TRBJ2-1, with a weak D call TRBD2 (5 bases). This CDR3 contains 16 residues. Germline V gene lookup returns CDR1 MNHEY and CDR2 SVGAGI. Trimming cost V 0 bases and J 2 bases, with 11 bases left between them. The CDR3 region is CASSYSGLAAYNEQFF. CDR3 DNA sequence: TGTGCCAGCAGTTACTCTGGACTCGCTGCCTACAATGAGCAGTTCTTC.

This chain connects TRBV28 to TRBJ2-7; D not resolved. V was clipped by 5 bases and J by 4 bases, with 9 bases between them. Germline V gene lookup returns CDR1 MDHEN and CDR2 SYDVKM. CDR3 length: 12 residues. The CDR3 bases are TGTGCCAGCAGTCCCCGGTCGTACGAGCAGTACTTC. This codes for CASSPRSYEQYF.

V is TRBV13 and J is TRBJ2-3; unclear D gene. The CDR3 is 15 residues long. The germline V gene has CDR1 PRHDT and CDR2 FYEKMQ (reference sequence). V was trimmed by 5 bases and J by 2 bases, leaving 14 bases between them. The DNA for the CDR3 is TGTGCCAGCAGCCCTCCTCGAGACTCCACAGATACGCAGTATTTT. It specifies CASSPPRDSTDTQYF.

The V gene is TRBV15, the J gene TRBJ2-7; no reliable D call. V was clipped by 1 base and J by 2 bases, with 0 bases between them. Germline assignment: CDR1 LNHNV and CDR2 YYDKDF (reference sequence). CDR3 length: 11 residues. The CDR3 DNA follows: TGTGCCACCAGCAGAGCCTACGAGCAGTACTTC. This codes for CATSRAYEQYF.

The rearrangement joins TRBV29-1 to TRBJ1-1; D gene ambiguous. This CDR3 contains 11 residues. Germline V lookup: CDR1 SQVTM, CDR2 ANQGSEA. V shed 1 base and J shed 6 bases, with 6 bases lying between them. CDR3 loop: CSVEAQAEAFF. The CDR3 DNA reads TGCAGCGTTGAAGCCCAGGCTGAAGCTTTCTTT.

A single count supports this clone. The V gene is TRBV6-1, the J gene TRBJ2-7; either TRBD1 or TRBD2 may fit D (5 bases each). The CDR3 loop spans 13 amino acids. The germline V gene encodes CDR1 MNHNS and CDR2 SASEGT. V was shortened by 0 bases and J by 9 bases, with 12 bases between the two germline ends. This CDR3 is CASSEAGDPLQYF. The DNA of the CDR3 is TGTGCCAGCAGTGAAGCGGGGGACCCTCTGCAGTACTTC.

The V and J genes are TRBV6-1 and TRBJ2-3; D uncertain. Looked up from germline, CDR1 is MNHNS and CDR2 is SASEGT. V lost 7 bases and J 2 bases, leaving 4 bases between the germline ends. The CDR3 runs to 11 residues. The CDR3 DNA reads TGTGCCAGCACTAACACAGATACGCAGTATTTT. It is translated as CASTNTDTQYF.

This rearrangement joins TRBV27 to TRBJ1-1, with D uncertain. The CDR3 length is 14 residues. Germline CDR1 is MNHEY and CDR2 is SMNVEV (reference sequence). V shed 8 bases and J shed 0 bases, with 13 bases lying between them. The CDR3 nucleotides read TGTGCCAGCTCCTACAGAGAAATGAACACTGAAGCTTTCTTT. Encoded protein: CASSYREMNTEAFF.

The genes are TRBV28 and TRBJ2-7; 13 bases are shared with TRBD2. This CDR3 has 15 residues. In germline, CDR1 is MDHEN, CDR2 SYDVKM. Trimming removed 6 bases from V and 3 bases from J; junction bases left unmatched: 5. The CDR3 is CASRPGTSGIYEQYF. In DNA, the CDR3 is TGTGCCAGCAGACCCGGGACTAGCGGGATCTACGAGCAGTACTTC.

This clone has just a few counts. The J gene is TRBJ1-5, the V gene TRBV4-2, with 7 bases fitting TRBD1. The CDR3 totals 17 residues. From germline, CDR1 is LGHNA and CDR2 YNFKEQ. V lost 0 bases to trimming and J lost 5 bases; unmatched junction nucleotides: 10. In DNA, the CDR3 is TGTGCCAGCAGCCAAGAATTTGGACAGGTGCTAGATCAGCCCCAGCATTTT. The encoded protein is CASSQEFGQVLDQPQHF.

The rearrangement links TRBV5-1 to TRBJ2-7, with 8 positions matching TRBD1. Germline CDR1 is SGHRS and CDR2 is YFSETQ. The CDR3 extends over 15 amino acids. Unmatched junction bases numbered 9, after V lost 2 bases and J lost 5 bases. The CDR3 coding sequence is TGCGCCAGCAGCTTCGGGGCAGGGGGCGTCAACGAGCAGTACTTC. Protein product: CASSFGAGGVNEQYF. The full variable domain, in which reference TRBV5-1 and TRBJ2-7 provide the parts outside the CDR3, is KAGVTQTPRYLIKTRGQQVTLSCSPISGHRSVSWYQQTPGQGLQFLFEYFSETQRNKGNFPGRFSGRQFSNSRSEMNVSTLELGDSALYLCASSFGAGGVNEQYFGPGTRLTVT.

V and J are TRBV27 and TRBJ2-7; 7 bases map to TRBD1. The CDR3 contains 15 residues. After removal of 5 bases from V and 1 base from J, the junction contained 8 bases not matched to a gene. Germline V gene lookup returns CDR1 MNHEY and CDR2 SMNVEV (reference sequence). The CDR3 region is CASSERQGLSYEQYF. CDR3 sequence (DNA): TGTGCCAGCAGTGAAAGACAGGGTCTTTCCTACGAGCAGTACTTC.

This chain joins TRBV27 and TRBJ1-2, with D uncertain. V was cut by 3 bases and J by 2 bases, with 7 bases left in between. CDR1 is MNHEY, CDR2 SMNVEV, per germline (reference sequence). The length of the CDR3 is 13 residues. The CDR3 sequence is CASSFDINYGYTF. CDR3 bases: TGTGCCAGCAGTTTTGACATAAACTATGGCTACACCTTC.